The 27 T cell receptor beta chains reported below all come from one sample, sequenced in a study of T cell responses to AZD1222 COVID-19 vaccine. The assay was immunoSEQ multiplex PCR, and TCRdb's table has in-frame clones only and misses some. The table has 70,000 to 95,000 clones, roughly 90% seen once. The input for sequencing was peripheral blood, taken on day 0 of MenACWY control vaccination. Receptor source: an adult in good health.

This clone occurred a few times. V usage is TRBV30 and J usage is TRBJ1-1; D may be TRBD1 (5 bases). Germline values: CDR1 GTSNPN, CDR2 SVGIG (reference sequence). The ends were cut back, 0 bases at V and 5 bases at J, with 13 bases in the middle. The CDR3 covers 14 residues. CDR3 coding DNA: TGTGCCTGGAGTGTAGAGACGGGGGGAACTGAAGCTTTCTTT. This encodes CAWSVETGGTEAFF.

This sequence joins TRBV6-2 or TRBV6-3 and TRBJ1-6, with D perhaps matching TRBD1 (5 bases). The germline V gene has CDR1 MNHEY and CDR2 SVGEGT. This CDR3 has 14 amino acids. Trimming removed 3 bases at V and 5 bases at J, with 8 bases between. In nucleotides, the CDR3 is TGTGCCAGCAGTTATAGGGGTCATAATTCACCCCTCCACTTT. Translating it yields CASSYRGHNSPLHF.

The genes are TRBV6-2 or TRBV6-3 and TRBJ1-5, with no clear D. Germline V CDR1 and CDR2: MNHEY, SVGEGT. Trimming took 6 bases from V and 4 from J, leaving 10 bases between them. The CDR3 contains 13 residues. The CDR3 spells CASSNRLNQPQHF. The CDR3 region has the DNA TGTGCCAGCAGCAACAGACTGAATCAGCCCCAGCATTTT.

The chain combines TRBV28 with TRBJ2-2, with 7 bases lining up with TRBD2. CDR3 length equals 16 residues. With V trimmed by 6 bases and J by 6 bases, 13 bases remained unmatched. Germline V CDR1 and CDR2: MDHEN, SYDVKM. Here the CDR3 reads CASRPIGAGRAGELFF. DNA of the CDR3: TGTGCCAGCAGGCCCATAGGGGCGGGGAGGGCCGGGGAGCTGTTTTTT.

The chain's CDR3 is CASSFSGRGGEAFF. The CDR3 DNA reads as TGTGCCAGCAGCTTTAGTGGGAGGGGGGGTGAAGCTTTCTTT. V usage is TRBV11-2 and J usage is TRBJ1-1; D may be TRBD1 (6 bases). Germline loops: CDR1 SGHAT, CDR2 FQNNGV. Trimming pared 3 bases from V and 7 bases from J, leaving 15 bases between. CDR3 length equals 14 residues.

This chain joins TRBV7-8 and TRBJ1-1, with D uncertain. This CDR3 spans 14 amino acids. V was trimmed by 5 bases and J by 3 bases, leaving 13 bases between them. The germline CDR1 and CDR2 sequences are SGHVS and FQNEAQ. The CDR3 protein is CASSPTAGDTEAFF. For the CDR3, the DNA is TGTGCCAGCAGCCCGACGGCCGGGGACACTGAAGCTTTCTTT.

The CDR3 sequence: CAWNPGQGYEQYF. Here the CDR3 DNA reads TGTGCCTGGAACCCGGGACAGGGCTACGAGCAGTACTTC. This sequence joins TRBV30 and TRBJ2-7; 9 positions agree with TRBD1. The CDR3 length is 13 residues. Trimming at V came to 4 bases and at J to 3 bases, leaving 4 bases not matched to a gene. Germline V gene lookup returns CDR1 GTSNPN and CDR2 SVGIG (reference sequence).

The chain is built from TRBV12-3 or TRBV12-4 and TRBJ1-4, with D possibly being TRBD1 (5 bases). The CDR3 spans 13 residues. The V and J ends lost 6 bases and 8 bases respectively, with 13 bases between them. CDR3 loop: CASSPQVSEKLFF. DNA of the CDR3: TGTGCCAGCAGCCCACAGGTTTCGGAAAAACTGTTTTTT.

This clone was found a few times. CDR3 region: CASRETFNTEAFF. CDR3 sequence (DNA): TGTGCCAGCAGAGAGACATTTAACACTGAAGCTTTCTTT. V and J are TRBV6-5 and TRBJ1-1; D remains unclear. V was clipped by 6 bases and J by 2 bases, with 10 bases between them. The CDR3 consists of 13 residues. Germline CDR1 MNHEY, CDR2 SVGAGI.

This chain links TRBV7-9 with TRBJ1-1; D call uncertain. This CDR3 is built from 13 residues. Trimming cost V 4 bases and J 1 base, with 7 bases left between them. From germline, CDR1 is SEHNR and CDR2 FQNEAQ (reference sequence). The CDR3 DNA reads TGTGCCAGCAGCTGGTCGACGAACACTGAAGCTTTCTTT. It encodes CASSWSTNTEAFF.

The chain combines TRBV5-1 with TRBJ2-7, with 9 bases identical to TRBD1. With 7 bases clipped from V and 4 bases from J, the junction kept 12 bases outside the gene matches. Germline CDR1 reads SGHRS; CDR2 reads YFSETQ. The CDR3 contains 15 residues. CDR3 DNA: TGCGCCAGCGACGGGGGGACAGGGACGATTTACGAGCAGTACTTC. Translating gives CASDGGTGTIYEQYF.

The chain uses TRBV7-3 and TRBJ1-1, with a possible D match to TRBD1 (5 bases). The CDR3 loop spans 14 amino acids. CDR1 is SGHTA, CDR2 FQGTGA, per germline. V gave up 5 bases and J gave up 2 bases, with 12 bases separating them. DNA of the CDR3: TGTGCCAGCAGCCGGGCCCGGGACAACACTGAAGCTTTCTTT. It is translated as CASSRARDNTEAFF.

This sequence joins TRBV18 and TRBJ1-6; tentatively, D is TRBD1 (6 bases). The germline gives CDR1 KGHSH, CDR2 LQKENI. CDR3 length: 16 amino acids. Trimming took 2 bases from V and 8 from J, leaving 16 bases between them. The chain's CDR3 is CASSPGAGVVDSPLHF. CDR3 sequence (DNA): TGTGCCAGCTCACCAGGGGCAGGGGTTGTGGATTCACCCCTCCACTTT.

V and J are TRBV7-9 and TRBJ1-1, with TRBD1 as a possible D gene (5 bases). The CDR3 covers 15 residues. V lost 1 base, J lost 0 bases, and 9 bases lay in between. From germline, CDR1 is SEHNR and CDR2 FQNEAQ (reference sequence). The CDR3 region is CASSLGAGMNTEAFF. CDR3 in DNA: TGTGCCAGCAGCTTAGGGGCAGGGATGAACACTGAAGCTTTCTTT.

The V gene is TRBV6-1, the J gene TRBJ2-7; D possibly corresponds to TRBD1 (6 bases). V was shortened by 0 bases and J by 3 bases, with 9 bases between the two germline ends. The CDR3 contains 14 residues. Germline V lookup: CDR1 MNHNS, CDR2 SASEGT. The CDR3 loop is CASSEAGHHYEQYF. DNA for the CDR3: TGTGCCAGCAGTGAAGCGGGACACCACTACGAGCAGTACTTC.

This chain joins TRBV28 and TRBJ1-2, with D unclear. The CDR3 totals 14 residues. Germline V gene sequence: CDR1 MDHEN, CDR2 SYDVKM. Deletions cut 8 bases from V and 0 bases from J, with 13 bases between. CDR3 protein: CASGTVPANYGYTF. The CDR3 DNA is TGTGCCAGCGGCACAGTACCAGCTAACTATGGCTACACCTTC.

The V call is TRBV15, the J call TRBJ2-2; D not resolved. This CDR3 has 12 amino acids. The ends were cut back, 5 bases at V and 7 bases at J, with 8 bases in the middle. CDR1 LNHNV and CDR2 YYDKDF come from the germline V gene (reference sequence). The CDR3 spells CATSPAVGELFF. The CDR3, as DNA: TGTGCCACCAGCCCCGCGGTCGGGGAGCTGTTTTTT.

The genes are TRBV12-3 or TRBV12-4 and TRBJ2-7; D call uncertain. There are 13 residues in the CDR3. V gave up 4 bases and J gave up 4 bases, with 11 bases separating them. CDR3 sequence (DNA): TGTGCCAGCAGTTCATCGGGCCGTTACGAGCAGTACTTC. It is translated as CASSSSGRYEQYF.

This chain joins TRBV7-9 and TRBJ1-2; 8 bases fit TRBD1. CDR1 and CDR2 from the germline V gene are SEHNR and FQNEAQ (reference sequence). V shed 1 base, J shed 8 bases, and the junction held 3 bases outside the gene matches. The CDR3 spans 13 residues. CDR3 residues: CASSLGTGTGYTF. The CDR3 region has the DNA TGTGCCAGCAGCTTAGGGACAGGGACCGGCTACACCTTC.

The chain recombines TRBV4-2 with TRBJ2-2; TRBD1 agrees at 7 bases. Germline V gives CDR1 LGHNA, CDR2 YNFKEQ. V shed 1 base and J 6 bases; nucleotides not matched to a gene: 14. The length of the CDR3 is 18 residues. CDR3 region: CASSQAFRDSFAAGELFF. The CDR3 DNA follows: TGTGCCAGCAGCCAAGCCTTCCGGGACAGCTTTGCCGCCGGGGAGCTGTTTTTT.

The count of this clone is one. The J gene is TRBJ2-6, the V gene TRBV5-5; tentatively, D is TRBD2 (6 bases). The ends were cut back, 4 bases at V and 0 bases at J, with 8 bases in the middle. The length of the CDR3 is 15 residues. From germline, CDR1 is SGHKS and CDR2 YYEKEE (reference sequence). The CDR3 is CASSNGSSGANVLTF. CDR3 sequence (DNA): TGTGCCAGCAGCAACGGGAGCTCTGGGGCCAACGTCCTGACTTTC.

This chain uses TRBV25-1 with TRBJ2-4; 11 nucleotides line up with TRBD2. The V gene end was trimmed by 4 bases and the J gene end by 2 bases; junction bases not matched to a gene: 7. This CDR3 spans 17 amino acids. The germline gives CDR1 MGHDK, CDR2 SYGVNS. The CDR3 here is CASSATGTSGTKNIQYF. CDR3 nucleotide sequence: TGTGCCAGCAGTGCAACCGGGACTAGCGGAACCAAAAACATTCAGTACTTC.

This chain joins TRBV7-8 and TRBJ2-3, with no clear D. This CDR3 spans 15 amino acids. Looked up from germline, CDR1 is SGHVS and CDR2 is FQNEAQ. V shed 1 base and J shed 2 bases, with 10 bases lying between them. The CDR3 nucleotides read TGTGCCAGCAGCTTAGTTGATGGCGACACAGATACGCAGTATTTT. Its protein is CASSLVDGDTDTQYF.

The gene calls are TRBV4-2 and TRBJ2-1, with 12 bases that match TRBD2. V shed 4 bases and J 8 bases; nucleotides not matched to a gene: 6. This CDR3 has 15 amino acids. Germline V gene lookup returns CDR1 LGHNA and CDR2 YNFKEQ. The CDR3 region has the DNA TGTGCCAGCAGCCTCCTAGCGGGAGGGATCCATGAGCAGTTCTTC. Translating gives CASSLLAGGIHEQFF.

A single count supports this clone. The V and J genes are TRBV28 and TRBJ1-1, with no clear D. The germline CDR1 and CDR2 sequences are MDHEN and SYDVKM. CDR3 length: 14 amino acids. Trimming took off 3 bases at V and 5 bases at J, with 13 bases between the two ends. The CDR3 protein is CASSFVDSGTEAFF. The CDR3 region has the DNA TGTGCCAGCAGTTTTGTGGATTCAGGAACTGAAGCTTTCTTT.

V and J are TRBV4-1 and TRBJ1-5, with unresolved D. The CDR3 has 13 amino acids. V was pared by 4 bases and J by 5 bases, with 9 bases between. CDR1 and CDR2 (germline): MGHRA, YSYEKL. CDR3 region: CASSLKIDQPQHF. The CDR3 nucleotides read TGCGCCAGCAGCCTTAAGATAGATCAGCCCCAGCATTTT.

The chain is built from TRBV19 and TRBJ1-2, with D possibly matching TRBD1 (6 bases). Germline CDR1 is LNHDA and CDR2 is SQIVND (reference sequence). V was shortened by 8 bases and J by 0 bases, with 22 bases between the two germline ends. The CDR3 extends over 17 amino acids. CDR3 amino acids: CASHYGQPIRANYGYTF. Here the CDR3 DNA reads TGTGCCAGTCATTACGGACAGCCGATTAGAGCTAACTATGGCTACACCTTC.